This T cell receptor beta chain was observed in a study of cytomegalovirus exposure and HLA in healthy donors. Primers: 60 Vbeta forward and 13 Jbeta reverse. Generated by immunoSEQ multiplex PCR, the TCRdb table keeps only in-frame clones and is missing some. The record lists about 54,000 clones, of which the ten most abundant hold 6% to 7.5%. The germline gives CDR1 SNHLY, CDR2 FYNNEI. The J segment lost 3 bases and the V segment lost 6 bases, leaving 7 bases of the junction unmatched. This CDR3 spans 15 amino acids. The specimen was PBMCs. The sequence derives from a woman aged 40 to 55 in good health and CMV-seronegative. This chain joins TRBV2 and TRBJ2-7; 11 positions match TRBD2. CDR3 amino acids: CASSDGTSGVYEQYF. CDR3 DNA sequence: TGTGCCAGCAGCGACGGGACTAGCGGTGTCTACGAGCAGTACTTC.